These 2 T cell receptor beta chains were sequenced from one sample in a study of control samples from healthy donors and cancer patients (dated by TCRdb to the early 2020s). The library was prepared using the immunoSEQ multiplex PCR assay. Not all clones reach the TCRdb copy of this immuneACCESS table, which keeps in-frame sequences only. Checked studies attribute under half of the gap to unresolved V genes and leave the rest unexplained. Present in this sample are about 110,000 clones, 90% of which were seen just once. The ten most abundant clones make up roughly 4.5% of the sample. Sequencing was done on a sample of blood. These receptors came from a human donor in good health. The donor label of this sample is uncertain.

V gene TRBV29-1 combines with J gene TRBJ2-5; no clear D gene. The CDR3 has 11 residues. CDR1 and CDR2 from the germline V gene are SQVTM and ANQGSEA. Trimming took off 3 bases at V and 4 bases at J, with 6 bases between the two ends. The CDR3 DNA reads as TGCAGCGTTGATAAGGGAGAGACCCAGTACTTC. Translated, it gives CSVDKGETQYF.

This chain links TRBV5-1 with TRBJ1-2; 7 bases match TRBD1. Per germline, CDR1 SGHRS and CDR2 YFSETQ. This CDR3 is 15 amino acids long. V lost 4 bases to trimming and J lost 3 bases; unmatched junction nucleotides: 9. CDR3 amino acids: CASSQSGTADYGYTF. Here the CDR3 DNA reads TGCGCCAGCAGCCAGTCCGGGACAGCTGACTATGGCTACACCTTC.